This is a list of T cell receptor beta chains from one sample in a study of cytomegalovirus exposure and HLA in healthy donors. Assay used: immunoSEQ multiplex PCR; TCRdb lists only in-frame clones, some missing. The top ten clones hold under 4% of a sample with around 110,000 clones, roughly 80% of them seen once. Sequencing input: PBMCs. The source is a man between 60 and 75 years old in good health and CMV-seronegative. CDR3s include the opening cysteine and the closing phenylalanine or tryptophan. The D gene is left open where the match is weak. A row's size may be missing; if present it is once, few, many or a size class.

TRBJ1-4	TRBV5-3	-	-	TGTGCCAGAAGGCCCGGGACTCCTGAAAAACTGTTTTTT	CARRPGTPEKLFF
TRBJ1-2	TRBV19	TRBD1	-	TGTGCCAGTAGTATCACAGGGGCAGCCTATGGCTACACCTTC	CASSITGAAYGYTF
TRBJ1-2	TRBV15	-	-	TGTGCCACCAGCAGAGAGGACAGCTTTTATGGCTACACCTTC	CATSREDSFYGYTF
TRBJ1-3	TRBV5-8	-	once	TGTGCCAGCAGCTCCACAGGGATCTCTGGAAACACCATATATTTT	CASSSTGISGNTIYF
TRBJ1-2	TRBV6-5	TRBD1	few	TGTGCCAGCAGTCAGGGTCAGACAGGGCTTTATGGCTACACCTTC	CASSQGQTGLYGYTF
TRBJ1-4	TRBV4-2	-	once	TGTGCCAGCCGCGAGTCCTTCTCAACTAATGAAAAACTGTTTTTT	CASRESFSTNEKLFF
TRBJ1-5	TRBV9	-	-	TGTGCCAGCAGCGTAGGGTCAGGGGATGGGTTTAGCAATCAGCCCCAGCATTTT	CASSVGSGDGFSNQPQHF
TRBJ1-4	TRBV4-2	TRBD1	once	TGTGCCAGCAGTTTACAGGGGGCAACTAATGAAAAACTGTTTTTT	CASSLQGATNEKLFF
TRBJ1-5	TRBV6-6	-	-	TGTGCCAGCAGTTATCGTAATTTCGATCAGCCCCAGCATTTT	CASSYRNFDQPQHF
TRBJ1-1	TRBV2	-	once	TGTGCCAGCACACTGCAGAACACTGAAGCTTTCTTT	CASTLQNTEAFF
TRBJ1-2	TRBV7-2	TRBD1	-	TGTGCCAGCAGCGAAGGACCAGGGGGCTATGGCTACACCTTC	CASSEGPGGYGYTF
TRBJ1-5	TRBV25-1	-	-	TGTGCCAGCAGTGAACCTGGAGCGGGGCAGCCCCAGCATTTT	CASSEPGAGQPQHF
TRBJ1-1	TRBV11-3	-	-	TGTGCCAGCAGCATTAGTATGAACACTGAAGCTTTCTTT	CASSISMNTEAFF
TRBJ2-7	TRBV7-2	TRBD2	-	TGTGCCAGCAGCCGAAGCGGGGAACAGTACGAGCAGTACTTC	CASSRSGEQYEQYF
TRBJ2-1	TRBV2	TRBD2	-	TGTGCCAGCAGTGGCCTAGCGGCCGGGGAGCAGTTCTTC	CASSGLAAGEQFF
TRBJ2-3	TRBV6-4	-	-	TGTGCCAGCAGTGACAAATCGGGGGATAGTGGCACAGATACGCAGTATTTT	CASSDKSGDSGTDTQYF
TRBJ2-7	TRBV27	-	-	TGTGCCAGCCAAACGACGATTGGGGGGTACGAGCAGTACTTC	CASQTTIGGYEQYF
TRBJ1-5	TRBV6-1	-	-	TGTGCCAGCAGTGACCGGGAGGGCCGGCCCCAGCATTTT	CASSDREGRPQHF
TRBJ2-7	TRBV27	-	-	TGTGCCAGCACCCCGCGGCCAAAAGGGAGTGGCTACGAGCAGTACTTC	CASTPRPKGSGYEQYF
TRBJ2-5	TRBV10-3	TRBD1	-	TGTGCCATCAGTGAAGGGGGGGACAGGGCCTCGGGGACCCAGTACTTC	CAISEGGDRASGTQYF
TRBJ2-2	TRBV15	-	-	TGTGCCACCAGCAGAGATCTCGGTAGGGGGAACACCGGGGAGCTGTTTTTT	CATSRDLGRGNTGELFF
TRBJ1-3	TRBV5-1	-	-	TGCGCCAGCAGCCCACACACGGTGGGCGATGGTGGCACCATATATTTT	CASSPHTVGDGGTIYF
TRBJ2-7	TRBV5-1	TRBD1	-	TGCGCCAGCAAATGGGAGACAGGGTCATCCTCCTACGAGCAGTACTTC	CASKWETGSSSYEQYF
TRBJ1-2	TRBV5-6	TRBD1	few	TGTGCCAGCAGCTTCGACAGGACAGGGGAGTTCACCTTC	CASSFDRTGEFTF
TRBJ1-1	TRBV5-6	-	-	TGTGCCAGCAGCTTTAAATGGGGGGGGGCAAAGCCTGAAGCTTTCTTT	CASSFKWGGAKPEAFF
TRBJ1-5	TRBV4-3	TRBD1	-	TGCGCCAGCAGCCAGACCGGGACAGGGGGCCGACAGCCCCAGCATTTT	CASSQTGTGGRQPQHF
TRBJ2-3	TRBV15	TRBD1	-	TGTGCCACCAGCAGTCCAGACAGGGTCACAGATACGCAGTATTTT	CATSSPDRVTDTQYF
TRBJ2-7	TRBV5-1	TRBD1	-	TGCGCCAGCAGCATACAGGGGACCCCAACCTACGAGCAGTACTTC	CASSIQGTPTYEQYF
TRBJ2-2	TRBV7-2	-	-	TGTGCCAGCGGATTTTCAGGGCTTTGGAACACCGGGGAGCTGTTTTTT	CASGFSGLWNTGELFF
TRBJ1-6	TRBV18	-	few	TGTGCCAGCTCACCGACCCGACAAATCTATAATTCACCCCTCCACTTT	CASSPTRQIYNSPLHF
TRBJ1-2	TRBV5-5	-	-	TGTGCCAGCAGCCCGTGGACCGCGGGATTGGGCTACACCTTC	CASSPWTAGLGYTF
TRBJ2-3	TRBV7-9	-	few	TGTGCCAGCAGCTTACGAGGTTTCACAGATACGCAGTATTTT	CASSLRGFTDTQYF
TRBJ1-2	TRBV7-8	-	-	TGTGCCAGCAGCTTAGCCGGGTCAGCCCTAGGCTATGGCTACACCTTC	CASSLAGSALGYGYTF
TRBJ1-1	TRBV6-5	-	-	TGTGCCAGCATGCCTCAGGGTGTTAACACTGAAGCTTTCTTT	CASMPQGVNTEAFF
TRBJ2-1	TRBV6-5	TRBD2	-	TGTGCCAGACTTGCGGGACTAGAGTACTGTGAGCAGTTCTTC	CARLAGLEYCEQFF
TRBJ1-2	TRBV29-1	-	-	TGCAGCGTTTATATAGGGGTCGGTGGCTACACCTTC	CSVYIGVGGYTF
TRBJ2-5	TRBV5-6	TRBD2	-	TGTGCCAGCAGCTTGACACCGGGGGGGGTAGAGACCCAGTACTTC	CASSLTPGGVETQYF
TRBJ1-6	TRBV7-2	-	-	TGTGCCAGCAGCTTAGCAGGGGTGGATTCACCCCTCCACTTT	CASSLAGVDSPLHF